A single sample is the source of the 24 T cell receptor beta chains below, sequenced in a study of blood T cell repertoires in COVID-19. Here immunoSEQ multiplex PCR was the method, and the copy in TCRdb shows in-frame clones only, minus some. Found here are over 200,000 clones, less than 90% of them singletons; the top ten hold 1.9%. Sequencing was done on a sample of peripheral blood. The receptors here all came from a middle-aged man with active or convalescent COVID-19.

This chain connects TRBV5-1 to TRBJ1-1, with 9 bases identical to TRBD1. From germline, CDR1 is SGHRS and CDR2 YFSETQ. The ends lost 3 bases at V and 2 bases at J; junction bases unmatched: 5. The CDR3 sequence is 15 residues long. The CDR3 DNA follows: TGCGCCAGCAGCTCGCGACAGGGGGGTAACACTGAAGCTTTCTTT. This translates into CASSSRQGGNTEAFF.

V gene TRBV5-1 combines with J gene TRBJ2-3, with TRBD2 matching over 10 bases. CDR3 length: 17 residues. Germline trimming cut 4 bases from V and 6 bases from J; bases unmatched to any gene: 14. Per the germline V gene, CDR1 is SGHRS and CDR2 is YFSETQ. CDR3 amino acids: CASSGRTSGQKEDTQYF. CDR3 nucleotide sequence: TGCGCCAGCAGCGGAAGGACTAGCGGTCAAAAGGAGGATACGCAGTATTTT.

The chain is built from TRBV27 and TRBJ2-7; TRBD1 matches at 7 bases. This CDR3 spans 15 amino acids. The trim removed 5 bases at V and 2 bases at J, leaving 9 bases unmatched. The V gene's germline CDR1 is MNHEY and CDR2 SMNVEV (reference sequence). CDR3 sequence reads: CASSLVYRGPYEQYF. CDR3 coding DNA: TGTGCCAGCAGTCTCGTTTACAGGGGCCCCTACGAGCAGTACTTC.

The CDR3 here is CAWSVHSNTEAFF. The CDR3 bases are TGTGCCTGGAGTGTACATTCGAACACTGAAGCTTTCTTT. The rearrangement joins TRBV30 to TRBJ1-1; D gene unclear. V shed 0 bases and J shed 1 base, with 6 bases lying between them. From germline, CDR1 is GTSNPN and CDR2 SVGIG (reference sequence). This CDR3 comprises 13 residues. The full variable domain, completed using reference TRBV30 and TRBJ1-1, is SQTIHQWPATLVQPVGSPLSLECTVEGTSNPNLYWYRQAAGRGLQLLFYSVGIGQISSEVPQNLSASRPQDRQFILSSKKLLLSDSGFYLCAWSVHSNTEAFFGQGTRLTVV.

The rearrangement links TRBV9 to TRBJ2-7; 9 bases align to TRBD2. Per the germline V gene, CDR1 is SGDLS and CDR2 is YYNGEE. This CDR3 spans 16 amino acids. Trimming at V came to 0 bases and at J to 4 bases, leaving 8 bases not matched to a gene. In DNA, the CDR3 is TGTGCCAGCAGCGTAGATAGTAGCGGGAGCGGGTACGAGCAGTACTTC. It specifies CASSVDSSGSGYEQYF.

The rearrangement uses TRBV5-1 and TRBJ2-1; TRBD2 matches 12 bases. Germline lookup yields CDR1 SGHRS and CDR2 YFSETQ. The J segment lost 9 bases and the V segment lost 4 bases, leaving 8 bases of the junction unmatched. The CDR3 covers 15 residues. The CDR3 spells CASSLGLAGTTEQFF. For the CDR3, the DNA is TGCGCCAGCAGCCTTGGACTAGCGGGAACGACTGAGCAGTTCTTC.

The chain uses TRBV9 and TRBJ1-5; tentatively, D is TRBD1 (6 bases). The V gene lost 7 bases and the J gene lost 2 bases, with 16 bases spanning the gap. This CDR3 contains 15 residues. Germline-derived CDR1 and CDR2 are SGDLS and YYNGEE. Written as DNA, the CDR3 is TGTGCCAGCCTGTTACCAGGGGATTGCAATCAGCCCCAGCATTTT. It is translated as CASLLPGDCNQPQHF. Full variable domain (missing parts from reference TRBV9 and TRBJ1-5): DSGVTQTPKHLITATGQRVTLRCSPRSGDLSVYWYQQSLDQGLQFLIQYYNGEERAKGNILERFSAQQFPDLHSELNLSSLELGDSALYFCASLLPGDCNQPQHFGDGTRLSIL.

This clone was detected once. The V and J genes are TRBV28 and TRBJ1-1, with D uncertain. CDR3 length equals 13 residues. Trimming shortened V by 8 bases and J by 4 bases, and 14 bases separated the two germline ends. CDR1 is MDHEN, CDR2 SYDVKM, per germline. DNA for the CDR3: TGTGCCAGCCGTCTCGTGGCAGGCACTGAAGCTTTCTTT. This gives the protein CASRLVAGTEAFF.

This clone showed up just a few times. The V and J genes are TRBV5-6 and TRBJ1-6; D possibly corresponds to TRBD1 (5 bases). Germline values: CDR1 SGHDT, CDR2 YYEEEE. CDR3 size: 14 residues. V dropped 2 bases and J dropped 6 bases, with 9 bases sitting between them. This CDR3 reads CASSLWGGNSPLHF. The CDR3 DNA reads as TGTGCCAGCAGCTTATGGGGGGGTAATTCACCCCTCCACTTT.

As to this clone: Other DNA sequences within the sample encode an identical CDR3. CDR3 in amino acids: CASSFHYEQYF. Here the CDR3 DNA reads TGTGCCAGCAGCTTTCACTACGAGCAGTACTTC. The chain carries TRBV7-2 and TRBJ2-7; no firm D call. The germline V gene encodes CDR1 SGHTA and CDR2 FQGNSA. The length of the CDR3 is 11 residues. Trimming removed 3 bases from V and 3 bases from J, with 3 bases in between.

The rearrangement uses TRBV19 and TRBJ1-2; 7 positions match TRBD1. V was clipped by 7 bases and J by 3 bases; unmatched bases: 8. The V gene's germline CDR1 is LNHDA and CDR2 SQIVND (reference sequence). CDR3 length: 14 residues. In nucleotides, the CDR3 is TGTGCCAGTACGGAGGGGGCGCGGGACTATGGCTACACCTTC. This codes for CASTEGARDYGYTF.

The V and J genes are TRBV30 and TRBJ2-1; tentative D call: TRBD1 (5 bases). The germline gives CDR1 GTSNPN, CDR2 SVGIG (reference sequence). Trimming cost V 0 bases and J 7 bases, with 16 bases left between them. The CDR3 sequence is 15 residues long. The CDR3 bases are TGTGCCTGGAGTGTGGGGCCGGGCGTAAGGAATGAGCAGTTCTTC. Translation: CAWSVGPGVRNEQFF.

The rearrangement uses TRBV7-3 and TRBJ1-2; 10 nucleotides line up with TRBD1. The CDR3 has 17 amino acids. Germline CDR1 reads SGHTA; CDR2 reads FQGTGA. V lost 5 bases to trimming and J lost 0 bases; unmatched junction nucleotides: 9. The CDR3: CASSLEGGTGANYGYTF. The DNA for the CDR3 is TGTGCCAGCAGCCTCGAAGGGGGGACAGGGGCTAACTATGGCTACACCTTC.

The chain combines TRBV19 with TRBJ1-4, with 9 bases aligning to TRBD1. This CDR3 spans 15 amino acids. Germline CDR1 and CDR2: LNHDA and SQIVND (reference sequence). The V gene end was trimmed by 10 bases and the J gene end by 4 bases; junction bases not matched to a gene: 10. CDR3 residues: CATSDRGFLNEKLFF. The CDR3 DNA reads as TGTGCCACTTCGGACAGGGGATTTCTTAATGAAAAACTGTTTTTT.

This chain uses TRBV6-5 with TRBJ1-1; D possibly corresponds to TRBD1 (5 bases). CDR1 is MNHEY, CDR2 SVGAGI, per germline. The CDR3 sequence is 14 residues long. Trimming left V 3 bases short and J 2 bases short, with 10 bases between. The CDR3 spells CASSYAGDNTEAFF. CDR3 sequence (DNA): TGTGCCAGCAGTTATGCGGGGGACAACACTGAAGCTTTCTTT.

This chain uses TRBV19 with TRBJ1-1; D is possibly TRBD1 (5 bases). Germline CDR1 is LNHDA and CDR2 is SQIVND (reference sequence). This CDR3 is built from 13 residues. Trimming took off 0 bases at V and 7 bases at J, with 9 bases between the two ends. The CDR3 nucleotides are TGTGCCAGTAGTATAGAGGGAAGGGGTGAAGCTTTCTTT. Protein product: CASSIEGRGEAFF.

This clone was detected ten times or more. The V and J genes are TRBV20-1 and TRBJ1-1, with TRBD1 matching over 9 bases. The CDR3 has 14 residues. J was trimmed by 11 bases and V by 3 bases; bases with no gene match: 13. Germline V gene lookup returns CDR1 DFQATT and CDR2 SNEGSKA (reference sequence). DNA for the CDR3: TGCAGTGCTAGTTTAAGGGGACAGGGTAATTCGGCTTTCTTT. Amino acids: CSASLRGQGNSAFF.

The chain recombines TRBV27 with TRBJ2-7; 10 bases agree with TRBD1. CDR1 and CDR2 (germline): MNHEY, SMNVEV (reference sequence). CDR3 length: 17 amino acids. V shed 5 bases and J 7 bases; nucleotides not matched to a gene: 17. CDR3 sequence (DNA): TGTGCCAGCAGTCCCTCCTATGGACAGGGGGGGTATTGGGAGCAGTACTTC. Protein sequence: CASSPSYGQGGYWEQYF.

The table lists this clone with a count of one. V usage is TRBV5-4 and J usage is TRBJ2-7; a weak D match, TRBD1 (6 bases). V lost 0 bases to trimming and J lost 6 bases, with 10 bases between them. CDR3 size: 13 residues. Germline lookup yields CDR1 SGHNT and CDR2 YYREEE (reference sequence). The CDR3 region has the DNA TGTGCCAGCAGCTTGGACAGGGTTTCCGAGCAGTACTTC. Residues: CASSLDRVSEQYF.

The rearrangement joins TRBV9 to TRBJ1-2, with D unclear. V gave up 0 bases and J gave up 2 bases, with 17 bases separating them. CDR1 and CDR2 (germline): SGDLS, YYNGEE. CDR3 size: 17 residues. CDR3 nucleotide sequence: TGTGCCAGCAGCGTAGATGAAGTCGGAGCCTCCAACTATGGCTACACCTTC. Translating gives CASSVDEVGASNYGYTF.

The genes are TRBV19 and TRBJ1-2; D possibly corresponds to TRBD1 (5 bases). In germline, CDR1 is LNHDA, CDR2 SQIVND (reference sequence). Trimming took 11 bases from V and 8 from J, leaving 15 bases between them. The CDR3 has 11 residues. CDR3 in amino acids: CAGYGGGGYTF. DNA for the CDR3: TGTGCCGGCTACGGGGGAGGGGGCTACACCTTC.

This chain's CDR3 is CASSIRTGQGGVYGYTF. DNA for the CDR3: TGTGCCAGTAGTATAAGAACGGGACAGGGCGGCGTCTATGGCTACACCTTC. J is TRBJ1-2 and V is TRBV19, with 9 positions matching TRBD1. The germline V gene encodes CDR1 LNHDA and CDR2 SQIVND (reference sequence). The CDR3 sequence is 17 residues long. The J segment lost 4 bases and the V segment lost 2 bases, leaving 11 bases of the junction unmatched. Using reference TRBV19 and TRBJ1-2 for the parts outside the CDR3, the full variable domain is DGGITQSPKYLFRKEGQNVTLSCEQNLNHDAMYWYRQDPGQGLRLIYYSQIVNDFQKGDIAEGYSVSREKKESFPLTVTSAQKNPTAFYLCASSIRTGQGGVYGYTFGSGTRLTVV.

In this sample, this clone turned up once. The chain carries TRBV5-3 and TRBJ2-7; 7 bases fit TRBD1. TRBV5-3 carries the ORF label, with uncertain function. V lost 0 bases to trimming and J lost 0 bases; unmatched junction nucleotides: 3. The CDR3 spans 15 residues. DNA for the CDR3: TGTGCCAGAAGCTTGGAGGACAGGAGCTCCTACGAGCAGTACTTC. Translating gives CARSLEDRSSYEQYF.

This rearrangement joins TRBV14 to TRBJ2-7, with 8 bases matching TRBD1. With 1 base clipped from V and 6 bases from J, the junction kept 8 bases outside the gene matches. Per germline, CDR1 SGHDN and CDR2 FVKESK. The CDR3 runs to 15 residues. The CDR3 DNA reads as TGTGCCAGCAGCCAAGTAAAGACAGGGGAGCCCGAGCAGTACTTC. Translation gives CASSQVKTGEPEQYF.